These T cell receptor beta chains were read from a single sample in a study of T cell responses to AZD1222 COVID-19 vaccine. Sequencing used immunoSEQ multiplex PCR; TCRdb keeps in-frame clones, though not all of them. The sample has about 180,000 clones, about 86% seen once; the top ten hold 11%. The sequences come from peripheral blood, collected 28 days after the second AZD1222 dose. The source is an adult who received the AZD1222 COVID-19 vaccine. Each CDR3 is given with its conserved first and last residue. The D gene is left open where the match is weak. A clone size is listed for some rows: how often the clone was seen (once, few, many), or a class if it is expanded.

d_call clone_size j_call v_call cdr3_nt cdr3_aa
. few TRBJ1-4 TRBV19 TGTGCCAGCCTGGGGACGGCAAATAATGAAAAACTGTTTTTT CASLGTANNEKLFF
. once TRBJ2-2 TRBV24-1 TGTGCCACCAGTGGCCGGGGCGCGAACACCGGGGAGCTGTTTTTT CATSGRGANTGELFF
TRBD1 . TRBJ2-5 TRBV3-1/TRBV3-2 TGTGCCAGCAGTCGGACAGGGGGCTCTCATCAAGAGACCCAGTACTTC CASSRTGGSHQETQYF
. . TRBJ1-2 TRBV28 TGTGCCAGCAGTTTAGGGGCGTGGGACTATGGCTACACCTTC CASSLGAWDYGYTF
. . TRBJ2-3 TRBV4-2 TGTGCCAGCAGCCAAGCGGTTGGGAGAAAGGGAGATACGCAGTATTTT CASSQAVGRKGDTQYF
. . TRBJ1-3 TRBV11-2 TGTGCCAGCAGCCCCGGGTTGGGAGGATCTGGAAACACCATATATTTT CASSPGLGGSGNTIYF
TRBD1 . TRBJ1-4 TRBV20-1 TGCAGTGCGAGTGGGACAGGGGGTTATGAAAAACTGTTTTTT CSASGTGGYEKLFF
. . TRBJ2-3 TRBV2 TGTGCCAGCAGTGAGGTTCAGGCCGGGCAATCGGCGTATTTT CASSEVQAGQSAYF
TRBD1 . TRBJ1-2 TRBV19 TGTGCCAGTAGTATAGGCCAAAACAGGGGCCTCTATGGCTACACCTTC CASSIGQNRGLYGYTF
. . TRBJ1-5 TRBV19 TGTGCCAGTAGTATGGACGGGAATCAGCCCCAGCATTTT CASSMDGNQPQHF
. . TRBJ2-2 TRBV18 TGTGCCAGCTCACCAACCCAGCTAAACACCGGGGAGCTGTTTTTT CASSPTQLNTGELFF
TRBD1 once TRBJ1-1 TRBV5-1 TGCGCCAGCAGCTTAGGGGGCGACACTGAAGCTTTCTTT CASSLGGDTEAFF
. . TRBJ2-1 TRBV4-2 TGTGCCAGCAGCCGTAAGGATACTAGCTCCTACAATGAGCAGTTCTTC CASSRKDTSSYNEQFF
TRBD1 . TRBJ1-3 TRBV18 TGTGCCAGCTCACCAGGGACAGGGAAGAATCGGAACACCATATATTTT CASSPGTGKNRNTIYF
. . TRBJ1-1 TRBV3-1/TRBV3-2 TGTGCCAGCAGCCCCGACGGCCAGGGGAGGTTCACTGAAGCTTTCTTT CASSPDGQGRFTEAFF
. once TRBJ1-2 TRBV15 TGTGCCACCAGCAGAGAGGAAGGCGATGGCTACACCTTC CATSREEGDGYTF
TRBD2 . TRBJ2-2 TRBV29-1 TGCAGCGTTTCTAGCGGGGGGGCGGCCGGGGAGCTGTTTTTT CSVSSGGAAGELFF
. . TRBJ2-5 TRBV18 TGTGCCAGCTCACCCCCGGGGACCTCGGGGGAGACCCAGTACTTC CASSPPGTSGETQYF
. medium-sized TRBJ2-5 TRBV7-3 TGTGCCAGCAATTCAGTCGACGGGGAGACCCAGTACTTC CASNSVDGETQYF
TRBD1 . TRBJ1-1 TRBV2 TGTGCCAGCAGGCCCGGACAGGGACTAAGCACTGAAGCTTTCTTT CASRPGQGLSTEAFF
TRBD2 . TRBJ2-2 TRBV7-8 TGTGCCAGCAGCAGTCTAGCGGTCGCGAACACCGGGGAGCTGTTTTTT CASSSLAVANTGELFF